These T cell receptor beta chains were read from a single sample in a study of cytomegalovirus exposure and HLA in healthy donors. The protocol was immunoSEQ multiplex PCR, while the TCRdb copy is restricted to in-frame clones and leaves out a portion. The sample yields 90,000 to 140,000 clones, around 86% seen once. Sequenced: PBMCs. These receptor sequences come from a man younger than 40 in good health and CMV-seropositive. Each CDR3 is given with its conserved first and last residue. A D gene is named only where the DNA matches it firmly. Some rows have no size entry. The others give once, few or many, or a class for an expanded clone.

D gene,clone size,V gene,J gene,CDR3 protein,CDR3 DNA
TRBD1,once,TRBV10-3,TRBJ2-2,CAISWDRGGTGELFF,TGTGCCATCAGTTGGGACAGGGGAGGCACCGGGGAGCTGTTTTTT
-,-,TRBV4-1,TRBJ1-2,CASSQDAQGFFYGYTF,TGCGCCAGCAGCCAAGATGCGCAGGGGTTCTTCTATGGCTACACCTTC
-,-,TRBV29-1,TRBJ1-4,CSVVGEGVGEKLFF,TGCAGCGTTGTGGGTGAAGGGGTCGGTGAAAAACTGTTTTTT
-,-,TRBV2,TRBJ2-4,CASVDRAKNIQYF,TGTGCCAGCGTAGACAGAGCCAAAAACATTCAGTACTTC
TRBD1,-,TRBV7-9,TRBJ1-1,CASSLRGDSMNTEAFF,TGTGCCAGCAGCTTACGCGGGGACAGTATGAACACTGAAGCTTTCTTT
-,once,TRBV5-4,TRBJ1-1,CASSLMVVGGTEAFF,TGTGCCAGCAGCTTGATGGTAGTCGGGGGTACTGAAGCTTTCTTT
TRBD1,-,TRBV9,TRBJ1-1,CASSPQGQDGTEAFF,TGTGCCAGCAGCCCTCAGGGACAGGACGGGACTGAAGCTTTCTTT
TRBD1,once,TRBV5-4,TRBJ2-7,CASSPGQGVYEQYF,TGTGCCAGCAGCCCGGGACAGGGGGTGTACGAGCAGTACTTC
-,-,TRBV5-1,TRBJ1-5,CASSLGAGGNQPQHF,TGCGCCAGCAGCTTGGGAGCTGGTGGCAATCAGCCCCAGCATTTT
TRBD1,-,TRBV15,TRBJ1-1,CATSLDRALVTEAFF,TGTGCCACATCCTTAGACAGGGCCCTGGTCACTGAAGCTTTCTTT
TRBD1,-,TRBV5-1,TRBJ2-1,CASESSGTGSYNEQFF,TGCGCCAGCGAGTCTTCCGGGACAGGGTCCTACAATGAGCAGTTCTTC
TRBD1,-,TRBV27,TRBJ1-1,CASSFLPGQGNTEAFF,TGTGCCAGCAGTTTCCTACCGGGACAGGGGAATACTGAAGCTTTCTTT
-,-,TRBV5-1,TRBJ1-1,CASSPGMNTEAFF,TGCGCCAGCAGCCCAGGGATGAACACTGAAGCTTTCTTT
TRBD1,-,TRBV4-3,TRBJ2-7,CASSQLRDRSFTRQYF,TGCGCCAGCAGCCAACTTAGGGACAGGAGTTTTACGAGGCAGTACTTC
-,-,TRBV7-2,TRBJ1-2,CASSLQQGEGYGYTF,TGTGCCAGCAGCTTACAACAGGGAGAGGGATATGGCTACACCTTC
TRBD1,few,TRBV4-1,TRBJ1-1,CASSQLTGARTEAFF,TGCGCCAGCAGCCAGCTAACAGGGGCGCGGACTGAAGCTTTCTTT